This T cell receptor beta chain is from a study of human T cells and chemical hapten exposure. Germline V gene data show CDR1 as SEHNR and CDR2 as FQNEAQ (reference sequence). Between the trimmed V and J ends, which lost 7 bases and 4 bases, there was a span of 13 bases. There are 13 residues in the CDR3. Broader study findings: Versus controls, significantly more large CDR3 similarity clusters arose from expanded TCRs.

Time point given: pre-sensitization, week 0. Treatment in this sample: therapeutic diphenylcyclopropenone sensitization with weekly scalp DPC. Ahead of each patch test application, blood was drawn. This clonotype was seen many times. Its matching antigen is unknown. Library preparation tagged each individual cDNA molecule with a unique molecular identifier. TCRdb fed the RACE reads into MiXCR, producing one record per CDR3 protein. Here the sample spans roughly 100,000 distinct CDR3 sequences, roughly 9.1% being singletons. The sequence was collected from a woman aged 40 to 50 with alopecia areata. Some clones in this sample may be carry-over from other donors' samples. V usage is TRBV7-9 and J usage is TRBJ1-2; D ambiguous. Material: whole blood, obtained in connection with sensitization to the hapten diphenylcyclopropenone (DPC). In DNA form, the CDR3 reads TGTGCCAGCACCCCCTCGAATACCTATGGCTACACCTTC. This codes for CASTPSNTYGYTF. Looking up the rest from reference TRBV7-9 and TRBJ1-2 gives the full variable domain: DTGVSQNPRHKITKRGQNVTFRCDPISEHNRLYWYRQTLGQGPEFLTYFQNEAQLEKSRLLSDRFSAERPKGSFSTLEIQRTEQGDSAMYLCASTPSNTYGYTFGSGTRLTVV.